The 29 T cell receptor beta chains below were found in one sample sequenced in a study of cytomegalovirus exposure and HLA in healthy donors. 60 Vbeta and 13 Jbeta primers were used in PCR. TCRdb's table, derived via immunoSEQ multiplex PCR, lists solely in-frame clones and lacks some. Of some 140,000 clones listed, 79% are singletons. The sample consisted of PBMCs. The receptors come from a man aged 40-49 years in good health and CMV-seropositive.

CDR3 sequence (DNA): TGCGCCAGCAAAGGGTCTAGGGAGGGGGAGACCCAGTACTTC. The encoded protein is CASKGSREGETQYF. This chain links TRBV5-1 with TRBJ2-5; TRBD2 agrees at 7 bases. The V and J ends lost 6 bases and 5 bases, in that order; junction bases with no gene match: 10. Germline-derived CDR1 and CDR2 are SGHRS and YFSETQ. The CDR3 spans 14 residues. Variable domain in full (rest from reference TRBV5-1 and TRBJ2-5): KAGVTQTPRYLIKTRGQQVTLSCSPISGHRSVSWYQQTPGQGLQFLFEYFSETQRNKGNFPGRFSGRQFSNSRSEMNVSTLELGDSALYLCASKGSREGETQYFGPGTRLLVL.

CDR3 sequence: CASRPQGVNTEAFF. Written as DNA, the CDR3 is TGTGCCAGCAGACCCCAGGGGGTGAACACTGAAGCTTTCTTT. The chain joins TRBV28 to TRBJ1-1; 7 nucleotides match TRBD1. The V gene's germline CDR1 is MDHEN and CDR2 SYDVKM. V gave up 6 bases and J gave up 0 bases; unmatched junction bases: 4. The CDR3 is 14 amino acids. The complete variable domain, with remaining parts taken from reference TRBV28 and TRBJ1-1, reads DVKVTQSSRYLVKRTGEKVFLECVQDMDHENMFWYRQDPGLGLRLIYFSYDVKMKEKGDIPEGYSVSREKKERFSLILESASTNQTSMYLCASRPQGVNTEAFFGQGTRLTVV.

The J gene is TRBJ2-7, the V gene TRBV5-1; the match to TRBD1 covers 7 bases. CDR1 is SGHRS and CDR2 is YFSETQ in the germline V gene. Trimming cost V 0 bases and J 3 bases; bases outside gene matches: 3. The CDR3 sequence is 14 residues long. The CDR3 coding sequence is TGCGCCAGCAGCTTGGTTACAGGGGACTACGAGCAGTACTTC. It codes for CASSLVTGDYEQYF.

This clone was found a few times. The chain employs TRBV18 and TRBJ2-5; 9 bases line up with TRBD1. The CDR3 extends over 16 amino acids. Germline assignment: CDR1 KGHSH and CDR2 LQKENI. The junction had 10 bases not matched to a gene; V was cut back by 4 bases and J by 4 bases. The CDR3 sequence: CASSQEIQGAAETQYF. CDR3 coding DNA: TGTGCCAGCTCACAAGAGATACAGGGGGCTGCAGAGACCCAGTACTTC. Full variable domain (rest looked up from reference TRBV18 and TRBJ2-5): NAGVMQNPRHLVRRRGQEARLRCSPMKGHSHVYWYRQLPEEGLKFMVYLQKENIIDESGMPKERFSAEFPKEGPSILRIQQVVRGDSAAYFCASSQEIQGAAETQYFGPGTRLLVL.

V gene TRBV4-2 combines with J gene TRBJ1-2, with D unclear. The CDR3 loop spans 12 amino acids. Per germline, CDR1 LGHNA and CDR2 YNFKEQ. Deletions cut 3 bases from V and 6 bases from J, with 8 bases between. The DNA for the CDR3 is TGTGCCAGCAGCCAGAGGGAACATGGCTACACCTTC. This gives the protein CASSQREHGYTF.

This clone was seen only a few times. The chain is built from TRBV10-1 and TRBJ1-6; unclear D gene. In germline, CDR1 is WNHNN, CDR2 SYGVQD (reference sequence). The CDR3 spans 14 residues. V was pared by 3 bases and J by 13 bases, with 16 bases between. In DNA form, the CDR3 reads TGCGCCAGCAGTGAACGGGGAGTTGGGGTCCCCCTCCACTTT. It specifies CASSERGVGVPLHF.

The chain combines TRBV5-8 with TRBJ1-2; TRBD1 aligns across 7 bases. This CDR3 contains 16 residues. Unmatched junction bases numbered 15, after V lost 4 bases and J lost 6 bases. The germline CDR1 and CDR2 sequences are SGHTS and YDEGEE. The CDR3: CASSGRLGTESDGYTF. CDR3 coding DNA: TGTGCCAGCAGCGGCCGACTGGGGACAGAGTCCGATGGCTACACCTTC.

The chain carries TRBV27 and TRBJ2-6; maybe TRBD2 (5 bases). The CDR3 extends over 19 amino acids. V was cut by 8 bases and J by 0 bases, with 23 bases left in between. Germline V gene lookup returns CDR1 MNHEY and CDR2 SMNVEV (reference sequence). This CDR3 is CASGPRGALSFSGANVLTF. In DNA, the CDR3 is TGTGCCAGCGGACCCCGGGGAGCGCTTTCCTTCTCTGGGGCCAACGTCCTGACTTTC.

In nucleotides, the CDR3 is TGTGCCAGCAGCTTTTTTAGCGGAGAGTACGAGCAGTACTTC. Residues: CASSFFSGEYEQYF. The rearrangement uses TRBV5-6 and TRBJ2-7; D possibly corresponds to TRBD2 (6 bases). CDR3 length equals 14 residues. From germline, CDR1 is SGHDT and CDR2 YYEEEE. The V and J ends lost 2 bases and 4 bases respectively, with 13 bases between them.

This clone is labeled medium-sized (0.01 to 0.1%). The V gene is TRBV18, the J gene TRBJ2-1, with TRBD2 matching 14 bases. J was trimmed by 6 bases and V by 3 bases; bases with no gene match: 4. Germline V CDR1 and CDR2: KGHSH, LQKENI. The CDR3 totals 16 residues. The chain's CDR3 is CASSPSTSGRVNEQFF. CDR3 sequence (DNA): TGTGCCAGCTCACCCTCGACTAGCGGGAGGGTCAATGAGCAGTTCTTC.

The chain joins TRBV29-1 to TRBJ1-1, with 7 bases aligning to TRBD1. J gave up 6 bases and V 5 bases, and 0 bases lay outside the gene matches. The germline V gene encodes CDR1 SQVTM and CDR2 ANQGSEA. This CDR3 has 10 residues. In DNA form, the CDR3 reads TGCAGCGTTCAGGGGGCTGAAGCTTTCTTT. Translation: CSVQGAEAFF. Variable domain in full (rest from reference TRBV29-1 and TRBJ1-1): SAVISQKPSRDICQRGTSLTIQCQVDSQVTMMFWYRQQPGQSLTLIATANQGSEATYESGFVIDKFPISRPNLTFSTLTVSNMSPEDSSIYLCSVQGAEAFFGQGTRLTVV.

In its sample, this clone was seen once. The V gene is TRBV28, the J gene TRBJ1-6; D not resolved. This CDR3 is built from 17 residues. V shed 5 bases and J shed 0 bases, with 14 bases lying between them. The germline V gene encodes CDR1 MDHEN and CDR2 SYDVKM. The CDR3: CASSPLPRSSYNSPLHF. The CDR3 nucleotides are TGTGCCAGCAGTCCCTTACCCAGGTCCTCCTATAATTCACCCCTCCACTTT.

This clone was counted a few times. This rearrangement joins TRBV5-1 to TRBJ2-4; 11 bases line up with TRBD2. Losses at the gene ends were 3 bases for V and 1 base for J; bases not matched to a gene: 9. The CDR3 is made up of 18 amino acids. Per the germline V gene, CDR1 is SGHRS and CDR2 is YFSETQ. DNA of the CDR3: TGCGCCAGCAGCTCCACTAGCGGGAGCTGGGGTGCCAAAAACATTCAGTACTTC. Translated: CASSSTSGSWGAKNIQYF.

This clone was recorded a few times. The junction differs from germline at one of its ends, possibly a read error. The V call is TRBV7-9, the J call TRBJ2-1; no clear D gene. Germline-derived CDR1 and CDR2 are SEHNR and FQNEAQ (reference sequence). The CDR3 has 11 amino acids. CDR3 residues: CASSPDSPSLF. The CDR3 region has the DNA TGTGCCAGCAGCCCAGACTCCCCGAGCCTCTTC. Looking up the rest from reference TRBV7-9 and TRBJ2-1 gives the full variable domain: DTGVSQNPRHKITKRGQNVTFRCDPISEHNRLYWYRQTLGQGPEFLTYFQNEAQLEKSRLLSDRFSAERPKGSFSTLEIQRTEQGDSAMYLCASSPDSPSLFGPGTRLTVL.

This chain uses TRBV6-1 with TRBJ2-3; possibly TRBD1 for D (6 bases). The CDR3 runs to 13 residues. With 6 bases removed from V and 7 bases from J, the gap between germline ends came to 14 bases. The germline V gene encodes CDR1 MNHNS and CDR2 SASEGT. In DNA, the CDR3 is TGTGCCAGCAGCACACAACAGGGAAATACGCAGTATTTT. This gives the protein CASSTQQGNTQYF.

The rearrangement links TRBV9 to TRBJ1-1; D might be TRBD1 (5 bases). From germline, CDR1 is SGDLS and CDR2 YYNGEE. The CDR3 covers 15 residues. Trimming took off 2 bases at V and 4 bases at J, with 15 bases between the two ends. The DNA of the CDR3 is TGTGCCAGCAGCGTTGGATGGGACTTGGGCACTGAAGCTTTCTTT. It translates to CASSVGWDLGTEAFF.

The chain combines TRBV7-2 with TRBJ2-1; TRBD2 matches at 9 bases. CDR1 SGHTA and CDR2 FQGNSA come from the germline V gene. This CDR3 comprises 15 residues. Germline trimming cut 3 bases from V and 5 bases from J; bases unmatched to any gene: 5. For the CDR3, the DNA is TGTGCCAGCAGCTTCGTCCTAGCGGGGCACAATGAGCAGTTCTTC. Protein product: CASSFVLAGHNEQFF.

This clone was recorded a few times. One end of the junction is discordant with germline, which a read error may explain. This chain connects TRBV7-9 to TRBJ1-1, with D possibly matching TRBD1 (5 bases). This CDR3 is 12 amino acids long. The germline V gene encodes CDR1 SEHNR and CDR2 FQNEAQ (reference sequence). CDR3 sequence (DNA): TGTTCCAGCAGCTTACAGGTCTGGGAAGCTTTCTTT. This gives the protein CSSSLQVWEAFF. The whole variable domain, filled in from reference TRBV7-9 and TRBJ1-1, reads DTGVSQNPRHKITKRGQNVTFRCDPISEHNRLYWYRQTLGQGPEFLTYFQNEAQLEKSRLLSDRFSAERPKGSFSTLEIQRTEQGDSAMYLCSSSLQVWEAFFGQGTRLTVV.

Only a few counts were recorded for this clone. V gene TRBV7-9 combines with J gene TRBJ1-3; a possible D gene is TRBD1 (5 bases). With 0 bases removed from V and 2 bases from J, the gap between germline ends came to 5 bases. This CDR3 spans 14 amino acids. The germline CDR1 and CDR2 sequences are SEHNR and FQNEAQ (reference sequence). CDR3 DNA: TGTGCCAGCAGCTTAGCAGGGGCTGGAAACACCATATATTTT. It specifies CASSLAGAGNTIYF.

The chain joins TRBV5-4 to TRBJ1-2; D ambiguous. This CDR3 has 15 amino acids. Germline CDR1 reads SGHNT; CDR2 reads YYREEE (reference sequence). Between the trimmed V and J ends, which lost 3 bases and 8 bases, there was a span of 20 bases. Here the CDR3 reads CASSSRLGAQGGYTF. The CDR3 DNA reads as TGTGCCAGCAGCTCCCGCCTCGGAGCCCAAGGAGGCTACACCTTC.

Concerning this clone: Other DNA sequences in the sample encode the same CDR3. V and J are TRBV11-2 and TRBJ1-1; no definite D call. V was cut by 5 bases and J by 0 bases, with 16 bases left in between. Germline V gene lookup returns CDR1 SGHAT and CDR2 FQNNGV. This CDR3 is 16 amino acids long. CDR3 protein: CASSAGRQLMNTEAFF. Here the CDR3 DNA reads TGTGCCAGCAGCGCGGGGAGACAACTAATGAACACTGAAGCTTTCTTT.

The chain has TRBV19 and TRBJ1-2; D uncertain. The CDR3 has 14 residues. Germline lookup yields CDR1 LNHDA and CDR2 SQIVND (reference sequence). V dropped 4 bases and J dropped 7 bases, with 16 bases sitting between them. Here the CDR3 DNA reads TGTGCCAGTAGTACCCCCGGGAGTGAGGGTGGCTACACCTTC. This translates into CASSTPGSEGGYTF.

V usage is TRBV6-5 and J usage is TRBJ1-5; D not certain. CDR3 length: 13 amino acids. V was trimmed by 6 bases and J by 4 bases, leaving 10 bases between them. CDR1 and CDR2 from the germline V gene are MNHEY and SVGAGI. Here the CDR3 DNA reads TGTGCCAGCAGGGCCGAGGGAAATCAGCCCCAGCATTTT. Its translation: CASRAEGNQPQHF.

J is TRBJ2-1 and V is TRBV11-3, with a weak D call TRBD2 (6 bases). The V gene lost 5 bases and the J gene lost 10 bases, with 18 bases spanning the gap. Germline values: CDR1 SGHNT, CDR2 YENEEA. The CDR3 is made up of 14 amino acids. CDR3 residues: CASSNLGDFREQFF. CDR3 sequence (DNA): TGTGCCAGCAGCAACCTAGGGGACTTCCGAGAGCAGTTCTTC. The complete variable domain, with remaining parts taken from reference TRBV11-3 and TRBJ2-1, reads EAGVVQSPRYKIIEKKQPVAFWCNPISGHNTLYWYLQNLGQGPELLIRYENEEAVDDSQLPKDRFSAERLKGVDSTLKIQPAELGDSAVYLCASSNLGDFREQFFGPGTRLTVL.

This clone was seen only once. The V call is TRBV6-5, the J call TRBJ1-5; D possibly corresponds to TRBD1 (6 bases). Trimming stripped 6 bases from V and 5 bases from J, with 14 bases between. The CDR3 covers 14 residues. Germline V lookup: CDR1 MNHEY, CDR2 SVGAGI. CDR3 sequence (DNA): TGTGCCAGCAGCCGGGGGGGGGCTGATCAGCCCCAGCATTTT. Translated: CASSRGGADQPQHF.

This clone was recorded a few times. V usage is TRBV19 and J usage is TRBJ2-6; D may be TRBD1 (6 bases). The germline V and J ends were trimmed by 5 bases and 2 bases, with 13 bases remaining between them. The CDR3 is 16 amino acids. Germline V CDR1 and CDR2: LNHDA, SQIVND (reference sequence). The CDR3 DNA reads as TGTGCCAGTAGTGGGAACAGGGAAACTGGGGCCAACGTCCTGACTTTC. It encodes CASSGNRETGANVLTF.

The chain is built from TRBV7-9 and TRBJ2-1; 9 positions match TRBD2. The CDR3 is made up of 16 amino acids. V lost 0 bases, J lost 8 bases, and 8 bases stayed unmatched. Germline assignment: CDR1 SEHNR and CDR2 FQNEAQ (reference sequence). The CDR3 DNA follows: TGTGCCAGCAGCTTAGCGTTGGCTAGCGGGGACTATGAGCAGTTCTTC. Its protein product is CASSLALASGDYEQFF.

As concerns this clone: Sequence at one end of the junction differs from germline and may be a read error. The chain employs TRBV7-9 and TRBJ2-3; D is uncertain. The length of the CDR3 is 12 residues. Germline CDR1 and CDR2: SEHNR and FQNEAQ (reference sequence). CDR3 in amino acids: CSSSSSSGTQYF. In nucleotides, the CDR3 is TGTTCCAGCAGTTCAAGTTCGGGTACGCAGTATTTT.

About this clone: The sample contains more than one DNA sequence encoding this CDR3. The rearrangement joins TRBV28 to TRBJ2-4, with D possibly matching TRBD2 (5 bases). With 5 bases removed from V and 0 bases from J, the gap between germline ends came to 11 bases. The V gene's germline CDR1 is MDHEN and CDR2 SYDVKM. CDR3 size: 15 residues. CDR3 region: CASSPPGGAKNIQYF. Written as DNA, the CDR3 is TGTGCCAGCAGTCCCCCCGGAGGAGCCAAAAACATTCAGTACTTC.